This T cell receptor beta chain appears in the sequencing data of a study of T cells after yellow fever vaccination (dated by TCRdb to between 2018 and 2021). Study-level background: The SMART-Seq v4 Ultra Low Input RNA kit was used to prepare libraries from fractions with low cell numbers. To track T-cell clones before and after primary and booster YFV17D yellow fever vaccination, bulk TCR alpha and beta repertoires were sequenced longitudinally. Blood was drawn at multiple timepoints before and after primary and secondary immunization, with bulk PBMC replicates and cell subsets isolated. Two healthy male donors, one aged 18 to 30 and one aged 30 to 39 years, were included in the cohort.

From its cysteine to its phenylalanine, the CDR3 spans 13 amino acids. Kept here is only the CDR3 DNA, which spans 39 bases and is read in frame from base 1. The junction carries 11 bases between V and J, which are trimmed by 3 bases and 5 bases respectively. The sample's treatment or condition label, decoded: live attenuated yellow fever vaccine strain. Two biological replicates of bulk PBMCs were collected at each blood-draw timepoint. PBMCs were isolated from peripheral blood using a standard Ficoll-Paque protocol. RNA was extracted with TriZol from bulk PBMCs, CD4 and CD8 fractions, and dextramer-positive and dextramer-negative fractions. Of note for this clonotype: The specificity of this receptor is unknown. Per-base quality was not reported, and no clone a single base away is much larger than it.

General conclusions and limits of the study: After the booster, most clones that had expanded after primary vaccination were detected again (almost 97% of CD4 and more than 85% of CD8), suggesting broad maintenance of memory. Only a couple of donors were included in the study, so the extent to which the findings can be generalized is limited. Compared with the primary T-cell response, the secondary T-cell response was faster but weaker, reaching its peak on day 5 rather than on day 15. A small share of clonotypes was detected in both CD4 and CD8 compartments, with the overlap likely arising from convergent recombination. FACS-sorted repertoires could contain abundant contaminating clonotypes from the bulk population, so computational filtering was required.

TCR cDNA was synthesized by 5'RACE template switching, through which a universal primer site and unique molecular identifiers were introduced. cDNA synthesis was primed from both the TCR alpha and TCR beta constant segments. Libraries were amplified in two PCR steps, with sample barcodes and sequencing adapters added in the second step. Sequencing of the libraries was done on either Illumina HiSeq 2500 (2x100 bp) or NovaSeq (2x150 bp). In the paper's pipeline: Demultiplexing of reads and collapsing into UMI consensus sequences were performed with MIGEC, and V(D)J alignment was carried out with MiXCR. Clonotypes responding to the vaccine were identified with edgeR on replicate PBMC samples, with the criteria of FDR below 0.01 and a log2 fold change above 5 up to day 15. CD4 or CD8 identity was assigned to each bulk clonotype according to whether the clonotype was present at higher abundance in the sequenced CD4 repertoire or the sequenced CD8 repertoire. Using fastp trimming at Q25 and MiXCR clonotype assembly, TCRdb reanalyzed the public sequencing data and kept in-frame beta chains. Every distinct CDR3 protein forms one entry, paired with its most common genes and DNA. TCRdb's processing, not the authors', yielded these V and J calls. Across this sample there are nearly 550,000 distinct CDR3 sequences, with 15% to 20% seen only once. The ten top clones hold around an eighth of the sample.

The sequenced sample was PBMCs, obtained 15 days after the yellow fever booster vaccination. This receptor chain uses TRBV12-3 or TRBV12-4 and TRBJ2-7, with the identity of the D gene unclear. This clonotype was obtained from a man in his thirties or forties who received the YFV17D yellow fever vaccine. For the CDR3, the sequence is CASSFRPAHEQYF. In nucleotides, the sequence is TGTGCCAGCAGTTTTAGGCCGGCCCACGAGCAGTACTTC.